The 27 T cell receptor beta chains reported below all come from one sample, sequenced in a study of blood T cells in healthy people across ages. Through a sample-barcoded 5' primer and a J-beta primer mix, a second PCR was run for 7 to 11 cycles. TCRdb recomputed calls from the 5' RACE reads with MiXCR, one row per CDR3 protein. The sample lists some 760,000 distinct CDR3 sequences, roughly 25% occurring once. These same data were also listed under a study on T cells of mothers and their children.

The sample comprised blood. The receptors come from a boy between 5 and 17 years old in good health.

This clonotype was recorded many times. The chain joins TRBV4-3 to TRBJ2-1, with no clear D. The germline V gene has CDR1 LGHNA and CDR2 YSLEER. The CDR3 is 17 residues long. Trimming cost V 4 bases and J 0 bases, with 16 bases left between them. The CDR3 sequence: CASSPPSWGSSYNEQFF. DNA for the CDR3: TGCGCCAGCAGCCCGCCGTCCTGGGGAAGCTCCTACAATGAGCAGTTCTTC.

The V gene is TRBV20-1, the J gene TRBJ2-7; possibly TRBD1 or TRBD2 for D (5 bases each). The CDR3 contains 18 residues. The V and J ends lost 2 bases and 4 bases respectively, with 27 bases between them. Germline CDR1 DFQATT, CDR2 SNEGSKA (reference sequence). CDR3 nucleotide sequence: TGCAGTGCTAGAACATCAATCCAATACACAGGAGGAAGGTACGAGCAGTACTTC. Translation: CSARTSIQYTGGRYEQYF.

This clonotype was recorded a few times. The rearrangement joins TRBV5-1 to TRBJ2-3, with 11 bases aligning to TRBD2. CDR3 length equals 18 residues. CDR1 and CDR2 from the germline V gene are SGHRS and YFSETQ. V lost 6 bases to trimming and J lost 0 bases; unmatched junction nucleotides: 12. CDR3: CASTRTSGSSGSTDTQYF. The CDR3 DNA reads as TGCGCCAGCACCCGGACTAGCGGGTCCTCAGGAAGCACAGATACGCAGTATTTT.

The chain joins TRBV5-1 to TRBJ2-7; TRBD1 or TRBD2 may be the D gene (5 bases each). This CDR3 has 14 amino acids. Between the trimmed V and J ends, which lost 4 bases and 6 bases, there was a span of 17 bases. Germline lookup yields CDR1 SGHRS and CDR2 YFSETQ. CDR3 in amino acids: CASSTSGTRGEQYF. DNA of the CDR3: TGCGCCAGCAGCACATCCGGGACCCGGGGCGAGCAGTACTTC.

The chain carries TRBV11-2 and TRBJ2-3; the D gene is possibly TRBD2 (5 bases). CDR3 length equals 16 residues. Germline V gene data show CDR1 as SGHAT and CDR2 as FQNNGV. Deletions cut 1 base from V and 1 base from J, with 12 bases between. The CDR3 protein is CASSLVPSWGTDTQYF. In DNA, the CDR3 is TGTGCCAGCAGCTTAGTACCTAGCTGGGGCACAGATACGCAGTATTTT.

This clonotype was recorded a few times. The junction differs from germline at one of its ends, possibly a read error. The gene calls are TRBV15 and TRBJ1-4; the D gene is possibly TRBD1 (6 bases). This CDR3 comprises 17 residues. The V gene's germline CDR1 is LNHNV and CDR2 YYDKDF (reference sequence). The CDR3 DNA sequence: TGCGCCACCAGCACCCCCGCAACGCACAGGGTTGGTGAAAAACTGTTTTTT. It specifies CATSTPATHRVGEKLFF. Full variable domain (outside the CDR3, taken from reference TRBV15 and TRBJ1-4): DAMVIQNPRYQVTQFGKPVTLSCSQTLNHNVMYWYQQKSSQAPKLLFHYYDKDFNNEADTPDNFQSRRPNTSFCFLDIRSPGLGDTAMYLCATSTPATHRVGEKLFFGSGTQLSVL.

The CDR3 coding sequence is TGTGCCAGCAACATACTTGGAGGCGGTGAAAAACTGTTTTTT. This translates into CASNILGGGEKLFF. The chain joins TRBV7-9 to TRBJ1-4; no clear D. The CDR3 extends over 14 amino acids. From germline, CDR1 is SEHNR and CDR2 FQNEAQ (reference sequence). With 7 bases removed from V and 7 bases from J, the gap between germline ends came to 16 bases.

This sequence joins TRBV6-2 or TRBV6-3 and TRBJ2-6, with D perhaps TRBD1 (6 bases). Germline CDR1 and CDR2: MNHEY and SVGEGT. The CDR3 totals 16 residues. V lost 2 bases and J lost 2, with 10 bases in between. The CDR3 here is CASSYPHRAGANVLTF. For the CDR3, the DNA is TGTGCCAGCAGTTACCCACACAGGGCTGGGGCCAACGTCCTGACTTTC.

J is TRBJ2-6 and V is TRBV6-5, with D possibly TRBD2 on 6 matching bases. The CDR3 runs to 18 residues. V was cut by 0 bases and J by 13 bases, with 25 bases left in between. CDR1 MNHEY and CDR2 SVGAGI come from the germline V gene. This CDR3 reads CASSYSMVWGDAPRVLTF. The DNA for the CDR3 is TGTGCCAGCAGTTACTCGATGGTATGGGGGGACGCGCCGAGGGTCCTGACTTTC.

This clonotype was detected only a few times. The rearrangement joins TRBV29-1 to TRBJ1-1; 7 bases fit TRBD1. The CDR3 runs 11 residues. CDR1 is SQVTM and CDR2 is ANQGSEA in the germline V gene. V shed 7 bases and J 3 bases; nucleotides not matched to a gene: 2. CDR3 amino acids: CSGTGDTEAFF. CDR3 nucleotides: TGCAGCGGTACAGGGGACACTGAAGCTTTCTTT.

In its sample, this clonotype was seen a few times. The chain recombines TRBV13 with TRBJ2-5; 12 bases map to TRBD1. The better agreement between TRBJ2-1 and the DNA end casts doubt on the J call. Germline CDR1 and CDR2: PRHDT and FYEKMQ (reference sequence). The CDR3 consists of 16 residues. For the CDR3, the DNA is TGTGCCAGCAGCCTAAAAGGGACAGGGGGCTTAAATGAGCAGTTCTTC. Protein sequence: CASSLKGTGGLNEQFF.

This clonotype was observed a handful of times. The chain combines TRBV27 with TRBJ2-5, with D perhaps being TRBD1 or TRBD2 (5 bases each). V lost 4 bases, J lost 3 bases, and 15 bases lay in between. Germline values: CDR1 MNHEY, CDR2 SMNVEV (reference sequence). The CDR3 is 15 residues long. CDR3: CASSSWDGPEETQYF. CDR3 in DNA: TGTGCCAGCAGTTCGTGGGACGGTCCGGAAGAGACCCAGTACTTC.

This clonotype was found a few times. Here the CDR3 reads CASSGPRLAGDRETQYF. The CDR3, as DNA: TGTGCCAGCAGTGGCCCTCGACTAGCGGGGGACCGGGAGACCCAGTACTTC. The chain employs TRBV6-1 and TRBJ2-5; 12 positions match TRBD2. CDR1 is MNHNS and CDR2 is SASEGT in the germline V gene. The CDR3 contains 17 residues. The J segment lost 5 bases and the V segment lost 4 bases, leaving 11 bases of the junction unmatched.

The chain couples TRBV9 to TRBJ2-5, with TRBD1 matching over 7 bases. Germline CDR1 is SGDLS and CDR2 is YYNGEE. There are 15 residues in the CDR3. J lost 0 bases, V lost 1 base, and 3 bases had no gene match. The chain's CDR3 is CASSVTGEYQETQYF. DNA for the CDR3: TGTGCCAGCAGCGTAACAGGGGAGTACCAAGAGACCCAGTACTTC.

This clonotype was counted between two and nine times. The chain employs TRBV29-1 and TRBJ2-7, with D unclear. With the DNA end fitting TRBJ2-5 better, the J assignment may be wrong. There are 15 residues in the CDR3. Germline values: CDR1 SQVTM, CDR2 ANQGSEA. The CDR3 DNA sequence: TGCAGCGTTGAAGATCCGGAGAGGATACAAGAGACCCAGTACTTC. Translated: CSVEDPERIQETQYF.

The rearrangement uses TRBV27 and TRBJ1-2, with unresolved D. The CDR3 is made up of 13 amino acids. The germline CDR1 and CDR2 sequences are MNHEY and SMNVEV (reference sequence). Trimming pared 0 bases from V and 6 bases from J, leaving 8 bases between. The CDR3 spells CASSLSRTNGYTF. The CDR3 DNA reads as TGTGCCAGCAGTTTATCGAGGACGAATGGCTACACCTTC.

This clonotype was seen only a few times. The chain has TRBV20-1 and TRBJ2-7, with 7 bases lining up with TRBD2. The trim removed 1 base at V and 5 bases at J, leaving 5 bases unmatched. Per germline, CDR1 DFQATT and CDR2 SNEGSKA (reference sequence). The CDR3 length is 13 residues. The DNA of the CDR3 is TGCAGTGCTAGAGGGACTAGTGACCACGAGCAGTACTTC. Amino acid sequence: CSARGTSDHEQYF.

This clonotype has more than one count but fewer than ten. The chain carries TRBV12-3 or TRBV12-4 and TRBJ2-3; D possibly corresponds to TRBD2 (6 bases). This CDR3 is 13 amino acids long. Trimming stripped 7 bases from V and 2 bases from J, with 10 bases between. The CDR3 DNA is TGTGCCAGCAAGCGGGCCTACACAGATACGCAGTATTTT. Translation gives CASKRAYTDTQYF.

The V gene is TRBV6-6, the J gene TRBJ1-4, with 8 positions matching TRBD1. The CDR3 is 16 amino acids. CDR1 is MNHNY, CDR2 SVGAGI, per germline (reference sequence). V trimming: 6 bases; J trimming: 6 bases; junction bases outside the gene matches: 12. Written as DNA, the CDR3 is TGTGCCAGCAGCGCTTGGACAGGGAGCAGCCATGAAAAACTGTTTTTT. The encoded protein is CASSAWTGSSHEKLFF.

The J gene is TRBJ2-5, the V gene TRBV29-1; D ambiguous. The end of the DNA is better explained by TRBJ2-7, so the J call may be wrong. CDR3 length: 11 residues. CDR1 SQVTM and CDR2 ANQGSEA come from the germline V gene. Here the CDR3 DNA reads TGCAGCGCCCTGGGTGGCTACGAGCAGTACTTC. Its protein product is CSALGGYEQYF.

J is TRBJ2-6 and V is TRBV11-2; TRBD2 agrees at 8 bases. Germline values: CDR1 SGHAT, CDR2 FQNNGV. This CDR3 is 19 amino acids long. V was pared by 3 bases and J by 1 base, with 11 bases of the junction left unmatched. CDR3 amino acids: CASSFPRTSSLSGANVLTF. Here the CDR3 DNA reads TGTGCCAGCAGCTTTCCTAGGACTAGCAGTCTTTCTGGGGCCAACGTCCTGACTTTC.

This chain joins TRBV2 and TRBJ2-3; no definite D call. The V and J ends lost 10 bases and 5 bases respectively, with 10 bases between them. The CDR3 runs 11 residues. In germline, CDR1 is SNHLY, CDR2 FYNNEI. The CDR3 sequence: CATRAGDTQYF. CDR3 nucleotides: TGTGCCACCAGAGCTGGAGATACGCAGTATTTT.

The gene calls are TRBV20-1 and TRBJ2-3, with D perhaps matching TRBD2 (7 bases). This CDR3 has 13 amino acids. Deletions cut 7 bases from V and 1 base from J, with 12 bases between. From germline, CDR1 is DFQATT and CDR2 SNEGSKA (reference sequence). The CDR3 sequence: CSGGGGRTDTQYF. The CDR3 DNA reads as TGCAGTGGAGGGGGGGGGCGCACAGATACGCAGTATTTT.

There are a few counts of this clonotype. CDR3 sequence (DNA): TGCGCCAGCAGCCAAGATCACCTGACTAGCGGCCAAGAGACCCAGTACTTC. Its protein is CASSQDHLTSGQETQYF. The rearrangement links TRBV4-3 to TRBJ2-5; 9 bases align to TRBD2. The length of the CDR3 is 17 residues. In germline, CDR1 is LGHNA, CDR2 YSLEER. Unmatched junction bases numbered 6, after V lost 0 bases and J lost 1 base.

The CDR3 DNA reads TGCGCCAGCAGCCTATTACACGAAAGTAATGAAAAACTGTTTTTT. Its protein is CASSLLHESNEKLFF. This chain uses TRBV4-1 with TRBJ1-4; no firm D call. Germline CDR1 is MGHRA and CDR2 is YSYEKL. Trimming shortened V by 4 bases and J by 4 bases, and 13 bases separated the two germline ends. This CDR3 spans 15 amino acids.

The genes are TRBV14 and TRBJ2-3, with D possibly being TRBD1 or TRBD2 (5 bases each). Deletions cut 0 bases from V and 6 bases from J, with 7 bases between. Germline V gene sequence: CDR1 SGHDN, CDR2 FVKESK. The CDR3 runs 13 residues. CDR3 nucleotides: TGTGCCAGCAGCCAAGAGTGGGGGGATACGCAGTATTTT. Amino acids: CASSQEWGDTQYF.

This clonotype was observed a few times. The chain joins TRBV29-1 to TRBJ2-3; D unresolved. The CDR3 extends over 11 amino acids. V dropped 6 bases and J dropped 4 bases, with 8 bases sitting between them. The germline V gene has CDR1 SQVTM and CDR2 ANQGSEA. The DNA of the CDR3 is TGCAGCGTCTCCGCCCCAGATACGCAGTATTTT. It encodes CSVSAPDTQYF.